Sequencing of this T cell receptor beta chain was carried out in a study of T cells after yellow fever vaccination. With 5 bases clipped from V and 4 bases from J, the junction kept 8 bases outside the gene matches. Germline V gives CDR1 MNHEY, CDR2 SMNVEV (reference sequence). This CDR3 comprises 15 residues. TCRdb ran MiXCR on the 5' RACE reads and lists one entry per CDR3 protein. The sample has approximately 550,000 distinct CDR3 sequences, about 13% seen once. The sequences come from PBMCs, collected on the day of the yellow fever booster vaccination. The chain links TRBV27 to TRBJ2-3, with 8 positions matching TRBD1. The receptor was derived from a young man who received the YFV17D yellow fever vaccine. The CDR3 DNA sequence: TGTGCCAGCAGTAATACGGGACAGGTCCCAGATACGCAGTATTTT. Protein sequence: CASSNTGQVPDTQYF.